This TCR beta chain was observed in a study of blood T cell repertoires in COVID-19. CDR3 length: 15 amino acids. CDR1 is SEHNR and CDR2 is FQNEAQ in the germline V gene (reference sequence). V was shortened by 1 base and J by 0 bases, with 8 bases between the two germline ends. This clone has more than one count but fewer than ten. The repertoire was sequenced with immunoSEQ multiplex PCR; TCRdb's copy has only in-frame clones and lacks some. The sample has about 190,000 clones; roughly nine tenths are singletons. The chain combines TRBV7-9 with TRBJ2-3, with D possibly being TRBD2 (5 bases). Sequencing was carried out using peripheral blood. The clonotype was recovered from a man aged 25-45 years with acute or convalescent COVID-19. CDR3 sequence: CASSLDGRSTDTQYF. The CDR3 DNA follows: TGTGCCAGCAGCTTAGATGGGAGAAGCACAGATACGCAGTATTTT.